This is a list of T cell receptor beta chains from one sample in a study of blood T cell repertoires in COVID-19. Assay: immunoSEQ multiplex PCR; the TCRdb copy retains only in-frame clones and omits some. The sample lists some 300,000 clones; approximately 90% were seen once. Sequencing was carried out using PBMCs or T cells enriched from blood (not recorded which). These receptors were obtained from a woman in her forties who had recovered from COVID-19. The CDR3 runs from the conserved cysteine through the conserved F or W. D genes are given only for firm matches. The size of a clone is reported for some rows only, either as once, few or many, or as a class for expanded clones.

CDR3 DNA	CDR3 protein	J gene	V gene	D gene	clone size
TGTGCCACCAGCAGAGACCTGGGGCCAGGGGGCCGGGTGGAGACCCAGTACTTC	CATSRDLGPGGRVETQYF	TRBJ2-5	TRBV15	TRBD1	NA
TGTGCCAGCAGCGAGGAGGGGTGGAGTTATCAGGAAGCTTTCTTT	CASSEEGWSYQEAFF	TRBJ1-1	TRBV5-6	NA	NA
TGTGCCAGCAGCTCGGGGACAGCTAACTATGGCTACACCTTC	CASSSGTANYGYTF	TRBJ1-2	TRBV5-4	TRBD1	NA
TGTGCCATCAAGGAGACTAGCGTGATAAATGAGCAGTTCTTC	CAIKETSVINEQFF	TRBJ2-1	TRBV10-3	TRBD2	NA
TGTGCCAGCACACAAGCCGGACAGGGCGATACTGAAGCTTTCTTT	CASTQAGQGDTEAFF	TRBJ1-1	TRBV6-5	TRBD1	once
TGTGCCAGCAGCGGGACAAGGGACACTGAAGCTTTCTTT	CASSGTRDTEAFF	TRBJ1-1	TRBV12-3/TRBV12-4	NA	NA
TGCAGCGGCTCGACAGGGGGCACCGGGGAGCTGTTTTTT	CSGSTGGTGELFF	TRBJ2-2	TRBV29-1	TRBD1	NA
TGTGCCAGCAGCAGCGGAGGCTTCTACGAGCAGTACTTC	CASSSGGFYEQYF	TRBJ2-7	TRBV6-5	NA	NA
TGTGCCAGTAGTTCTCTCCAGGGGGCGGACGGGGAGCTGTTTTTT	CASSSLQGADGELFF	TRBJ2-2	TRBV19	TRBD1	NA
TGTGCCAGCAGCTTGGGAAGGGGATCGTACGAGCAGTACTTC	CASSLGRGSYEQYF	TRBJ2-7	TRBV7-2	NA	few
TGCGCCAGCAGCCCCAGACTTAATGAAAAACTGTTTTTT	CASSPRLNEKLFF	TRBJ1-4	TRBV4-1	NA	NA
TGTGCCAGTCGCCCAGAGTGGGGGGTGGAGACCCAGTACTTC	CASRPEWGVETQYF	TRBJ2-5	TRBV27	NA	NA
TGTGCCAGCAGCTCCAGACAGGGGCGCATGAACACTGAAGCTTTCTTT	CASSSRQGRMNTEAFF	TRBJ1-1	TRBV7-2	TRBD1	NA
TGTGCCACCCCCTTAGGGGAGGGCCGTTTGCCCGCGGCCGGGGAGCTGTTTTTT	CATPLGEGRLPAAGELFF	TRBJ2-2	TRBV28	TRBD2	NA
TGTGCCAGCAGCCACAAGGACAGGCCGAGGTATGGCTACACCTTC	CASSHKDRPRYGYTF	TRBJ1-2	TRBV14	TRBD1	NA
TGTGCCAGCAGCTTAGAGGGGGACGGAGACGAAAAACTGTTTTTT	CASSLEGDGDEKLFF	TRBJ1-4	TRBV7-9	NA	once
TGCGCCAGCAGCTTGGACGTAGTCTACAATGAGCAGTTCTTC	CASSLDVVYNEQFF	TRBJ2-1	TRBV5-1	NA	NA
TGTGCCAGCAGTGAATATCACAGTCGTCCCACTGAAGCTTTCTTT	CASSEYHSRPTEAFF	TRBJ1-1	TRBV25-1	NA	NA
TGCGCCAGCAGTGAGTCATCCCGACCGGGGGTAGCTTTCTTT	CASSESSRPGVAFF	TRBJ1-1	TRBV10-1	NA	NA
TGCGCCAGCAGCTTGGCCCAGGGCCGTGTTAATCCTGAAGCTTTCTTT	CASSLAQGRVNPEAFF	TRBJ1-1	TRBV5-1	NA	NA
TGTGCCAGCAACCCGGGGAGGGGCACTGAAGCTTTCTTT	CASNPGRGTEAFF	TRBJ1-1	TRBV28	NA	NA
TGCAGCGCCCGACAAACGAACACCGGGGAGCTGTTTTTT	CSARQTNTGELFF	TRBJ2-2	TRBV29-1	NA	NA
TGTGCCAGCAGCCATCAGGGGTCCGGCTACGAGCAGTACTTC	CASSHQGSGYEQYF	TRBJ2-7	TRBV7-9	NA	NA
TGTGCCTGGAGGACAGGGTGGGATGAGCAGTTCTTC	CAWRTGWDEQFF	TRBJ2-1	TRBV30	TRBD1	NA
TGTGCCAGCAGCTTACGATGGGGGGTCCCCTACGAGCAGTACTTC	CASSLRWGVPYEQYF	TRBJ2-7	TRBV7-8	NA	NA
TGTGCCAGTAGTATGGGGGGGTGGAGAGTGGACACCATATATTTT	CASSMGGWRVDTIYF	TRBJ1-3	TRBV19	NA	NA
TGTGCCAGCAGCCCTTCCCGGAGGGCGACCTACGAGCAGTACTTC	CASSPSRRATYEQYF	TRBJ2-7	TRBV11-2	NA	once
TGTGCCATCAGCGGGACTTACCAAGAGACCCAGTACTTC	CAISGTYQETQYF	TRBJ2-5	TRBV10-3	NA	once
TGCGCCAGCAGTGATCGGACAGGAGGTACCGGGGAGCTGTTTTTT	CASSDRTGGTGELFF	TRBJ2-2	TRBV10-2	TRBD1	NA
TGTGCCAGTAACAAGGGGAGGGGCGATATGAACACTGAAGCTTTCTTT	CASNKGRGDMNTEAFF	TRBJ1-1	TRBV19	NA	NA
TGCGCCAGCAGCTTGGCGGGACAGGGGGTGACCTACGAGCAGTACTTC	CASSLAGQGVTYEQYF	TRBJ2-7	TRBV5-1	TRBD1	once
TGTGCCAGCAGCCAAGTCCCAGGGGCCACTGAAGCTTTCTTT	CASSQVPGATEAFF	TRBJ1-1	TRBV3-1/TRBV3-2	NA	NA
TGTGCCAGCAGTTGGATCCGGGAAGAGGGAGAAAAACTGTTTTTT	CASSWIREEGEKLFF	TRBJ1-4	TRBV6-2/TRBV6-3	NA	NA
TGTGCCAGCAGCTTGGGACAGAGCACAGATACGCAGTATTTT	CASSLGQSTDTQYF	TRBJ2-3	TRBV7-9	TRBD1	NA
TGTGCCAGCAGCCTCGTAAAGACTAGCGCAGAGACCCAGTACTTC	CASSLVKTSAETQYF	TRBJ2-5	TRBV7-2	TRBD2	few
TGTGCCAGCCAATCGGGGGGGAACACTGAAGCTTTCTTT	CASQSGGNTEAFF	TRBJ1-1	TRBV2	NA	NA
TGTGCCAGCAGAACAGGGTATAGCAATCAGCCCCAGCATTTT	CASRTGYSNQPQHF	TRBJ1-5	TRBV28	NA	NA
TGTGCCAGCAGCTTCTCCAGGAGCACAGATACGCAGTATTTT	CASSFSRSTDTQYF	TRBJ2-3	TRBV11-2	NA	NA
TGTGCCAGCAGCTTACTGGGGGGGAGCGAGCAGTACTTC	CASSLLGGSEQYF	TRBJ2-7	TRBV11-1	TRBD2	NA
TGTGCCAGCCGAGAGTCAGGGGGCACCTATGGCTACACCTTC	CASRESGGTYGYTF	TRBJ1-2	TRBV27	TRBD1	NA
TGTGCCAGCAGCCCCACGGGGAGATCCACCGGGGAGCTGTTTTTT	CASSPTGRSTGELFF	TRBJ2-2	TRBV11-3	NA	NA
TGTGCCAGCAGCTTCATTCCGGGGGGGGCCTCTAGTACCTACAATGAGCAGTTCTTC	CASSFIPGGASSTYNEQFF	TRBJ2-1	TRBV7-6	TRBD2	NA
TGTGCCTGGATCACAACCACCTACGAGCAGTACTTC	CAWITTTYEQYF	TRBJ2-7	TRBV30	NA	once
TGTGCCAGCAGTTTTCGTTCACCCCTCCACTTT	CASSFRSPLHF	TRBJ1-6	TRBV28	NA	NA
TGTGCCTGGAGTGTGGTGGCGGGGGGGGTAGAGACCCAGTACTTC	CAWSVVAGGVETQYF	TRBJ2-5	TRBV30	TRBD2	NA
TGCGCCAGCAGCCCCGGGACAGCAAACTATGGCTACACCTTC	CASSPGTANYGYTF	TRBJ1-2	TRBV5-1	TRBD1	NA
TGTGCCAGCAGCTTAGCACGAGGGTTGGAGGGACCCGGGGAGCTGTTTTTT	CASSLARGLEGPGELFF	TRBJ2-2	TRBV7-2	NA	NA
TGTGCCAGCAGTCCCGGACAGGCCTACGAGCAGTACTTC	CASSPGQAYEQYF	TRBJ2-7	TRBV12-3/TRBV12-4	TRBD1	NA
TGTGCCAGTAGTATGCTAGCGGGACTCCAAGAGACCCAGTACTTC	CASSMLAGLQETQYF	TRBJ2-5	TRBV19	TRBD2	NA
TGTGCCAGCAGCGCAGGGACAGGGGCTAATGAAAAACTGTTTTTT	CASSAGTGANEKLFF	TRBJ1-4	TRBV7-9	TRBD1	NA
TGTGCCAGCAGCTTAGTGGCAGAGCAGTTCTTC	CASSLVAEQFF	TRBJ2-1	TRBV7-9	NA	NA
TGTGCCAGCAGCCGGACCGAGGGTGGAAAACTGTTTTTT	CASSRTEGGKLFF	TRBJ1-4	TRBV11-3	NA	NA
TGTGCCAGCAGCTTAGGGGAGGGTGACACCGGGGAGCTGTTTTTT	CASSLGEGDTGELFF	TRBJ2-2	TRBV11-3	TRBD2	NA
TGTGCCTGGAGATTCTCCGACAGGGGTACTGAAGCTTTCTTT	CAWRFSDRGTEAFF	TRBJ1-1	TRBV30	TRBD1	NA
TGTGCCAGCTCACCGGGGAGTCTTGGGGAGACCCAGTACTTC	CASSPGSLGETQYF	TRBJ2-5	TRBV18	NA	once
TGTGCCAGCAGTGTGACCAGGCACACTGAAGCTTTCTTT	CASSVTRHTEAFF	TRBJ1-1	TRBV2	NA	NA
TGTGCCAGCAGCGTCGGGACAGGGGGCCAGCCCCAGCATTTT	CASSVGTGGQPQHF	TRBJ1-5	TRBV7-9	TRBD1	once
TGTGCCAGCAGAACAAAGGGGGGGCGGGAGACAGATACGCAGTATTTT	CASRTKGGRETDTQYF	TRBJ2-3	TRBV4-2	NA	NA
TGTGCCAGTAGTATGGGGACTAGCGGGGGGGCCTGGGAGACCCAGTACTTC	CASSMGTSGGAWETQYF	TRBJ2-5	TRBV19	TRBD2	NA
TGTGCCTGGAGTAAAGCAGGGGGGCGTTCCGTCAATCAGCCCCAGCATTTT	CAWSKAGGRSVNQPQHF	TRBJ1-5	TRBV30	TRBD1	once